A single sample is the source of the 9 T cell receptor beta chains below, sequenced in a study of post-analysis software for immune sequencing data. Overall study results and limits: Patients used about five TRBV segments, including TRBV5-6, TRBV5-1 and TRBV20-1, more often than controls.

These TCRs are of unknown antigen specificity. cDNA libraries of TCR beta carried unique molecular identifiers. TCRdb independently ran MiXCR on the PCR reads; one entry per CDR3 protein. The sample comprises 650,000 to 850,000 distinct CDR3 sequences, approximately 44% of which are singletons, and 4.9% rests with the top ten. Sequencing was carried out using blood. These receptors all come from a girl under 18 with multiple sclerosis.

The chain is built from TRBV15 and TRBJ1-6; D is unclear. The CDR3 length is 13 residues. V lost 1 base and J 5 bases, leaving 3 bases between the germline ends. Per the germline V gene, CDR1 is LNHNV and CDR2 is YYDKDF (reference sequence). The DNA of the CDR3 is TGTGCCACCAGCAGAGGCAATAATTCACCCCTCCACTTT. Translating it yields CATSRGNNSPLHF.

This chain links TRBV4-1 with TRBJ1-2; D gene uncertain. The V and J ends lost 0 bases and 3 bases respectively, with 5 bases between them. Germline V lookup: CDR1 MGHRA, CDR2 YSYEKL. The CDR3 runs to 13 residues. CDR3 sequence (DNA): TGCGCCAGCAGCCAAGATCAGGACTATGGCTACACCTTC. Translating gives CASSQDQDYGYTF.

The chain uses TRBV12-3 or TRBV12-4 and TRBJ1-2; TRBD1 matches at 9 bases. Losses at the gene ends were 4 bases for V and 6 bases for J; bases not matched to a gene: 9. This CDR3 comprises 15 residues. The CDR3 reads CASSSPRTGVDGYTF. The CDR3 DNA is TGTGCCAGCAGTTCACCCCGGACAGGGGTGGATGGCTACACCTTC.

CDR3 protein: CASSSARGDTQYF. DNA of the CDR3: TGTGCCAGCAGTTCGGCGAGGGGGGATACGCAGTATTTT. The chain links TRBV27 to TRBJ2-3; D possibly corresponds to TRBD1 (6 bases). Germline V CDR1 and CDR2: MNHEY, SMNVEV (reference sequence). With 4 bases removed from V and 6 bases from J, the gap between germline ends came to 11 bases. The CDR3 totals 13 residues.

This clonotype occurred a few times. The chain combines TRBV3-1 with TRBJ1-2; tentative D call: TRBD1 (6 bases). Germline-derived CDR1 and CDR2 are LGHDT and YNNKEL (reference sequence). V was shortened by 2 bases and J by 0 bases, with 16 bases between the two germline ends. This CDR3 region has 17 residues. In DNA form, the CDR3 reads TGTGCCAGCAGCCAATGGGGGCAACAGCGAACTAACTATGGCTACACCTTC. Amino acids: CASSQWGQQRTNYGYTF.

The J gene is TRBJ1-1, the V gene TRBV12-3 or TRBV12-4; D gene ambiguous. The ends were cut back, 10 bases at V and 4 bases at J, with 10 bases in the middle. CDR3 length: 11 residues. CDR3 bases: TGTGCCACCTCCACTGGCACTGAAGCTTTCTTT. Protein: CATSTGTEAFF.

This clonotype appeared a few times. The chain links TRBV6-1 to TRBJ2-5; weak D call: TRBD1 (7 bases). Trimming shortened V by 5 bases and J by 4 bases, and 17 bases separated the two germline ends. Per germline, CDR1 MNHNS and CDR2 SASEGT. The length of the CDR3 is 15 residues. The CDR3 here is CASSRGTVQLETQYF. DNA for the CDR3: TGTGCCAGCAGTCGGGGGACAGTCCAACTAGAGACCCAGTACTTC.

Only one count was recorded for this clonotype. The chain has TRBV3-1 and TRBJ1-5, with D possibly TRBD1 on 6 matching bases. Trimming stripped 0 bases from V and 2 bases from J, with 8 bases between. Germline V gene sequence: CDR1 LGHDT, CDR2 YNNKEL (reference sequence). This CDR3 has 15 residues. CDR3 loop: CASSQDRGGNQPQHF. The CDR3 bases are TGTGCCAGCAGCCAAGACAGGGGTGGCAATCAGCCCCAGCATTTT.

In DNA form, the CDR3 reads TGTGCCAGTGGCCTAGCGGGCTCCTACAATGAGCAGTTCTTC. Protein product: CASGLAGSYNEQFF. V is TRBV19 and J is TRBJ2-1, with 8 bases lining up with TRBD2. This CDR3 spans 14 amino acids. The V segment lost 8 bases and the J segment 0 bases; nucleotides outside the gene matches: 3. From germline, CDR1 is LNHDA and CDR2 SQIVND (reference sequence).